The T cell receptor (beta chain) under discussion was sequenced for a study of CD8+CD57+ T cells in acquired aplastic anemia. Profiles of TCR beta VDJ and CDR3 were generated from a genomic DNA template. One entry per CDR3 protein, called by TCRdb with MiXCR from the reads. The sample has approximately 380,000 distinct CDR3 sequences; around 72% are singletons. This clonotype was seen once. The germline V gene encodes CDR1 DFQATT and CDR2 SNEGSKA (reference sequence). The J segment lost 9 bases and the V segment lost 6 bases, leaving 20 bases of the junction unmatched. This CDR3 contains 16 residues. The V gene is TRBV20-1, the J gene TRBJ2-1; 7 bases map to TRBD1. This clonotype originated in a human donor in good health, serving as a control. The sample was sorted CD4+, CD8+, or CD8+CD57+ T cells (not recorded which) from PBMCs. In DNA form, the CDR3 reads TGCAGTGCCAGCAGCGTTACAGGGGTCGATCTCGGTGAGCAGTTCTTC. This sequence encodes CSASSVTGVDLGEQFF.